These 13 T cell receptor beta chains came from one sample sequenced in a study of response to subunit inactivated influenza vaccine. TCRdb passed the RT-PCR reads through MiXCR, listing each CDR3 protein once. The sample shows approximately 700,000 distinct CDR3 sequences, 15% to 18% of them seen only once. The input for sequencing was PBMCs from blood, taken about 13 days after vaccination. The source is a man between 50 and 59 years old who received an inactivated influenza vaccine.

In its sample, this clonotype was seen a few times. The chain joins TRBV6-2 or TRBV6-3 to TRBJ2-3; tentatively, D is TRBD2 (6 bases). The CDR3 loop spans 13 amino acids. Germline V CDR1 and CDR2: MNHEY, SVGEGT. V dropped 6 bases and J dropped 4 bases, with 11 bases sitting between them. The CDR3 protein is CASSDWGADTQYF. In DNA, the CDR3 is TGTGCCAGCAGCGACTGGGGGGCAGATACGCAGTATTTT.

The chain is built from TRBV11-2 and TRBJ2-2; TRBD2 aligns across 14 bases. V shed 3 bases and J 5 bases; nucleotides not matched to a gene: 5. The CDR3 runs to 17 residues. Germline V gene sequence: CDR1 SGHAT, CDR2 FQNNGV. Here the CDR3 reads CASSFPTSGRGTGELFF. CDR3 in DNA: TGTGCCAGCAGCTTTCCGACTAGCGGGAGGGGGACCGGGGAGCTGTTTTTT.

This chain connects TRBV28 to TRBJ2-3; TRBD1 aligns across 7 bases. With 6 bases clipped from V and 6 bases from J, the junction kept 3 bases outside the gene matches. CDR1 is MDHEN, CDR2 SYDVKM, per germline. The CDR3 consists of 12 residues. The CDR3 DNA sequence: TGTGCCAGCAGACCACAGGGGGATACGCAGTATTTT. This gives the protein CASRPQGDTQYF. Based on the CDR3 plus reference TRBV28 and TRBJ2-3, the full variable domain is DVKVTQSSRYLVKRTGEKVFLECVQDMDHENMFWYRQDPGLGLRLIYFSYDVKMKEKGDIPEGYSVSREKKERFSLILESASTNQTSMYLCASRPQGDTQYFGPGTRLTVL.

This clonotype showed up just a few times. The chain recombines TRBV18 with TRBJ2-7, with no clear D. The CDR3 has 13 residues. The germline V gene encodes CDR1 KGHSH and CDR2 LQKENI. V shed 5 bases and J shed 5 bases, with 13 bases lying between them. The CDR3 protein is CASSVHFSDEQYF. The CDR3 coding sequence is TGTGCCAGCTCAGTGCACTTCAGCGACGAGCAGTACTTC.

For this clonotype: At one end, the junction sequence differs from germline, possibly due to a read error. The CDR3 DNA sequence: TGCTGTGCTAGAGAGGGACTAGCGGGGAGGACAGATACGCAGTATTTT. Its translation: CCAREGLAGRTDTQYF. The chain uses TRBV20-1 and TRBJ2-3; 13 nucleotides line up with TRBD2. The CDR3 is made up of 16 amino acids. Germline V gene data show CDR1 as DFQATT and CDR2 as SNEGSKA (reference sequence).

This clonotype came up a few times. The chain recombines TRBV27 with TRBJ2-7; 13 bases map to TRBD2. CDR3 length: 17 amino acids. After removal of 6 bases from V and 7 bases from J, the junction contained 15 bases not matched to a gene. In germline, CDR1 is MNHEY, CDR2 SMNVEV (reference sequence). The CDR3, as DNA: TGTGCCAGCAGCTCCATTGACCCGGGACTAGCGGGATCGGAGCAGTACTTC. It encodes CASSSIDPGLAGSEQYF.

About this clonotype: A read error may be the cause here, since a much bigger clone is one base away. This chain connects TRBV6-2 or TRBV6-3 to TRBJ2-7, with 10 bases identical to TRBD2. V gave up 6 bases and J gave up 5 bases; unmatched junction bases: 4. Germline assignment: CDR1 MNHEY and CDR2 SVGEGT. The CDR3 spans 13 residues. CDR3 bases: TGTGCCAGCAGCCTAGCGGGAGCTAACGAGCAGTACTTC. Translation: CASSLAGANEQYF.

This clonotype was detected only a few times. The chain employs TRBV29-1 and TRBJ2-3; no definite D call. The CDR3 sequence is 14 residues long. From germline, CDR1 is SQVTM and CDR2 ANQGSEA. Trimming removed 6 bases at V and 2 bases at J, with 15 bases between. The DNA for the CDR3 is TGCAGCGTCCTACAGCGACCCAACACAGATACGCAGTATTTT. The encoded protein is CSVLQRPNTDTQYF.

Note on this clonotype: The junction and the germline gene differ at one end; a read error may be behind it. The rearrangement uses TRBV4-3 and TRBJ2-7; TRBD1 agrees at 8 bases. Germline V lookup: CDR1 LGHNA, CDR2 YSLEER. The length of the CDR3 is 16 residues. The CDR3 nucleotides read TGCGCCAGCACCCAAGAAGCCGGGACAGGCGACTACGAGCAGTACTTC. This gives the protein CASTQEAGTGDYEQYF.

V usage is TRBV7-2 and J usage is TRBJ2-2; D unresolved. Germline assignment: CDR1 SGHTA and CDR2 FQGNSA. Deletions cut 6 bases from V and 8 bases from J, with 7 bases between. CDR3 length: 11 residues. In nucleotides, the CDR3 is TGTGCCAGCAGGAGGTTAGGGGAGCTGTTTTTT. It is translated as CASRRLGELFF.

The V gene is TRBV5-1, the J gene TRBJ1-5; a weak D match, TRBD1 (5 bases). Germline lookup yields CDR1 SGHRS and CDR2 YFSETQ. Trimming removed 2 bases from V and 4 bases from J, with 13 bases in between. The CDR3 length is 15 residues. The CDR3 bases are TGCGCCAGCAGCTTCTCGGGGACGGATAATCAGCCCCAGCATTTT. It is translated as CASSFSGTDNQPQHF.

This clonotype was recorded a few times. This sequence joins TRBV11-1 and TRBJ2-5, with D possibly TRBD1 on 5 matching bases. This CDR3 region has 18 residues. V was clipped by 0 bases and J by 5 bases, with 22 bases between them. Germline values: CDR1 SGHAT, CDR2 FQDESV (reference sequence). CDR3 in DNA: TGTGCCAGCAGCTTAGCCCTACAGACAGACTGGATGAGGGAGACCCAGTACTTC. Protein sequence: CASSLALQTDWMRETQYF.

In this sample, this clonotype turned up a few times. The J gene is TRBJ2-2, the V gene TRBV7-9; 9 positions agree with TRBD1. Trimming took 5 bases from V and 5 from J; bases not matched to a gene: 9. There are 16 residues in the CDR3. Germline CDR1 and CDR2: SEHNR and FQNEAQ (reference sequence). CDR3 region: CASSPTPGQGTGELFF. CDR3 DNA sequence: TGTGCCAGCAGCCCCACACCGGGACAGGGTACCGGGGAGCTGTTTTTT.